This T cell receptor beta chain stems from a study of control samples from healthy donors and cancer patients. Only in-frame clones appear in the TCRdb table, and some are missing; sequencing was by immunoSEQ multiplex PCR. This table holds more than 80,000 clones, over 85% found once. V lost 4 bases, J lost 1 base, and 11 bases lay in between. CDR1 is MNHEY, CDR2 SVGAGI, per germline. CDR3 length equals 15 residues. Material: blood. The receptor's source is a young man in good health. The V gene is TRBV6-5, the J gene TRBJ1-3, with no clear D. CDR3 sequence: CASSSPPGSGNTIYF. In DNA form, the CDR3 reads TGTGCCAGCAGTTCCCCCCCCGGTTCTGGAAACACCATATATTTT.